Given below is one T cell receptor (beta chain) in context. Its cognate antigen is unknown. Every subset had its genomic DNA shared out evenly among several immunoSEQ plates. Unsorted PBMC contributed about 0.3 ug DNA, about 30,000 T cell genomes, to each replicate PCR. Profiled with immunoSEQ multiplex PCR; TCRdb holds only in-frame clones, not every one. Of approximately 500,000 clones listed, 79% are singletons. Donors included only healthy HIV-negative adults lacking recent acute infections or vaccinations. These data come from a study of shared clonotypes between healthy human individuals. Study conclusions and caveats: Only blood underwent sampling, and tissue repertoires likely differ.

Germline trimming cut 8 bases from V and 9 bases from J; bases unmatched to any gene: 9. Per the germline V gene, CDR1 is SGHAT and CDR2 is FQNNGV. The CDR3 extends over 13 amino acids. The sample taken for sequencing was PBMCs. The TCR comes from a woman between 40 and 50 years old in good health. Some clones in this sample may be carry-over from other donors' samples. The rearrangement uses TRBV11-2 and TRBJ2-7; the match to TRBD2 covers 11 bases. The CDR3 DNA is TGTGCCAGCGGGGGTAGCGGGAGGGACCTGCAGTACTTC. It yields the protein CASGGSGRDLQYF.